Below, 8 T cell receptor beta chains from the same sample are listed, as sequenced in a study of OX40 agonist ivuxolimab in advanced cancers. Profiling relied on immunoSEQ multiplex PCR, and the TCRdb table lists in-frame clones only, not all of them. The sample holds under 100,000 clones, roughly 90% seen once. Sample: CD4+ or CD8+ T cells sorted from blood, taken in a trial of the OX40 agonist ivuxolimab. The receptors were sampled from an adult with an advanced solid tumor such as melanoma, head and neck, liver or kidney cancer.

V usage is TRBV13 and J usage is TRBJ2-7; 13 nucleotides line up with TRBD2. The CDR3 is made up of 15 amino acids. V trimming: 0 bases; J trimming: 4 bases; junction bases outside the gene matches: 0. Germline V CDR1 and CDR2: PRHDT, FYEKMQ (reference sequence). The CDR3 nucleotides read TGTGCCAGCAGCTTAGGGGGACTAGCGGGATACGAGCAGTACTTC. It translates to CASSLGGLAGYEQYF.

The chain employs TRBV5-6 and TRBJ2-5; D call uncertain. Per germline, CDR1 SGHDT and CDR2 YYEEEE. This CDR3 is 13 amino acids long. Trimming shortened V by 4 bases and J by 5 bases, and 12 bases separated the two germline ends. The CDR3 sequence is CASSRAVMETQYF. CDR3 coding DNA: TGTGCCAGCAGCCGGGCCGTAATGGAGACCCAGTACTTC.

The chain is built from TRBV19 and TRBJ2-7, with 14 positions matching TRBD2. Germline trimming cut 3 bases from V and 5 bases from J; bases unmatched to any gene: 3. The CDR3 is made up of 15 amino acids. Germline V gene lookup returns CDR1 LNHDA and CDR2 SQIVND (reference sequence). The CDR3 DNA reads as TGTGCCAGTAGTATCGGGACTAGCGGGAGCCACGAGCAGTACTTC. This gives the protein CASSIGTSGSHEQYF.

The chain is built from TRBV4-1 and TRBJ2-5, with 9 bases that match TRBD2. V lost 1 base, J lost 4 bases, and 10 bases stayed unmatched. Germline CDR1 and CDR2: MGHRA and YSYEKL. The CDR3 sequence is 17 residues long. In nucleotides, the CDR3 is TGCGCCAGCAGCCAAGGAATGAGTAGCGGGAGTTCAGAGACCCAGTACTTC. Translating gives CASSQGMSSGSSETQYF.

The chain employs TRBV13 and TRBJ2-1; no clear D. This CDR3 has 11 residues. Germline CDR1 PRHDT, CDR2 FYEKMQ (reference sequence). V gave up 2 bases and J gave up 9 bases, with 5 bases separating them. The CDR3 region is CASSLNSEQFF. CDR3 sequence (DNA): TGTGCCAGCAGCTTAAATAGTGAGCAGTTCTTC.

This rearrangement joins TRBV28 to TRBJ2-2; possibly TRBD1 or TRBD2 for D (7 bases each). The CDR3 is 14 amino acids. V was cut by 3 bases and J by 6 bases, with 11 bases left in between. Looked up from germline, CDR1 is MDHEN and CDR2 is SYDVKM. Here the CDR3 DNA reads TGTGCCAGCAGTTTGCCAGGGGGGGCCGGGGAGCTGTTTTTT. Protein product: CASSLPGGAGELFF.

The chain employs TRBV28 and TRBJ1-3, with D maybe TRBD1 (5 bases). V gave up 8 bases and J gave up 0 bases, with 11 bases separating them. In germline, CDR1 is MDHEN, CDR2 SYDVKM. The CDR3 has 14 residues. CDR3 sequence reads: CASRVGTSGNTIYF. The CDR3 DNA reads as TGTGCCAGCCGTGTAGGGACCTCTGGAAACACCATATATTTT. The whole variable domain, filled in from reference TRBV28 and TRBJ1-3, reads DVKVTQSSRYLVKRTGEKVFLECVQDMDHENMFWYRQDPGLGLRLIYFSYDVKMKEKGDIPEGYSVSREKKERFSLILESASTNQTSMYLCASRVGTSGNTIYFGEGSWLTVV.

This clone has just one count. The V call is TRBV6-1, the J call TRBJ2-1; weak D call: TRBD1 (5 bases). Between the trimmed V and J ends, which lost 4 bases and 1 base, there was a span of 11 bases. CDR1 is MNHNS and CDR2 is SASEGT in the germline V gene. This CDR3 has 15 residues. The CDR3 protein is CASSVGVPSYNEQFF. The CDR3 DNA reads TGTGCCAGCAGTGTAGGGGTACCGTCCTACAATGAGCAGTTCTTC.